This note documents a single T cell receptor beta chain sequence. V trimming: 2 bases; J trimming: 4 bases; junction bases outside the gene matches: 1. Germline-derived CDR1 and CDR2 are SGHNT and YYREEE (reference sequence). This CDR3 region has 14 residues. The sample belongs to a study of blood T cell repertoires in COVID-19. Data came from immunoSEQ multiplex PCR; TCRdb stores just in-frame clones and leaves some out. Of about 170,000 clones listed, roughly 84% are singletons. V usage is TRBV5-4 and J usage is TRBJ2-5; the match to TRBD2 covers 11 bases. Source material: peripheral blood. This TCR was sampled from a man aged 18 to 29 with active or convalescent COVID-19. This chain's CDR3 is CASSFLAGGETQYF. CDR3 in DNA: TGTGCCAGCAGCTTCCTAGCGGGAGGAGAGACCCAGTACTTC. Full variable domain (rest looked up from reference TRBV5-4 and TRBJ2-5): ETGVTQSPTHLIKTRGQQVTLRCSSQSGHNTVSWYQQALGQGPQFIFQYYREEENGRGNFPPRFSGLQFPNYSSELNVNALELDDSALYLCASSFLAGGETQYFGPGTRLLVL.